This TCR beta chain comes out of a study of beta chain features in type 1 diabetes. Study background: Age, gender and cell yields were alike across patients and healthy donors. Study findings and constraints: Sequencing the cDNA could make cells with high TCR expression show up more than they should.

Worth noting for this clone: Its antigen is unknown.

The germline V gene encodes CDR1 SNHLY and CDR2 FYNNEI. CDR3 length equals 15 residues. V was clipped by 7 bases and J by 6 bases; unmatched bases: 10. Expressed TCRB transcripts were sequenced, since all the RNA that had been isolated was reverse transcribed. Around 3.9 million reads on average were seen across naive, central memory and regulatory T cell samples. Method: immunoSEQ multiplex PCR; TCRdb's copy keeps in-frame clones and lacks some. This table holds more than 300,000 clones, 6.5% to 10% found once. The authors sorted CD4+ naive, central memory, regulatory and stem cell-like memory cells via CD45RO/CCR7/CD25/CD127/CD95/CD27.

This clonotype was obtained from a young woman in good health. The chain links TRBV2 to TRBJ1-5; 9 nucleotides match TRBD1. Sequenced: central memory CD4+ T cells from blood. DNA of the CDR3: TGTGCCAGCACGAGCTTGGGACAGGGATCTCAGCCCCAGCATTTT. Translation: CASTSLGQGSQPQHF.